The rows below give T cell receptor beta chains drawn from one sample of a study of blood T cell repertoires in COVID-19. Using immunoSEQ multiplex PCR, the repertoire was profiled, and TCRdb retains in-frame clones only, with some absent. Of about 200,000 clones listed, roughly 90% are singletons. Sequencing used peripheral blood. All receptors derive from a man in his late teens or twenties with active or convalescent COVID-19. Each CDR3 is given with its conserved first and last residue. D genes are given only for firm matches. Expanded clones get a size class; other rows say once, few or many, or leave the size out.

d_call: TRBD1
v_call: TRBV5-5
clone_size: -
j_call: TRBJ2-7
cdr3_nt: TGTGCCAGCAGCTTGTACACAGGGGCCAACTCTTACGAGCAGTACTTC
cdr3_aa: CASSLYTGANSYEQYF

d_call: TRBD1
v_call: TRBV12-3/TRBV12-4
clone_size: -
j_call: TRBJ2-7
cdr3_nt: TGTGCCAGCAAACAGGGGCGGCACGAGCAGTACTTC
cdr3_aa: CASKQGRHEQYF

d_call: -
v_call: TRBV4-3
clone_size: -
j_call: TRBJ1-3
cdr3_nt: TGCGCCAGCAGCCGTGTGGGGGGGGGTGGAAACACCATATATTTT
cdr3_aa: CASSRVGGGGNTIYF

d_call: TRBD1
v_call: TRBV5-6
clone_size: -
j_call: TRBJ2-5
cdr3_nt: TGTGCCAGCAGCGATATGGGACAGAACCAAGAGACCCAGTACTTC
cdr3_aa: CASSDMGQNQETQYF

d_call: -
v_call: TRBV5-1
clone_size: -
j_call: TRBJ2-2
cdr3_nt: TGCGCCAGCAGCTTGGAAGCTACGAACACCGGGGAGCTGTTTTTT
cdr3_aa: CASSLEATNTGELFF

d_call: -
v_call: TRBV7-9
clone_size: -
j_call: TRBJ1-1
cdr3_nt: TGTGCCAGCAGCCAGGGGACGAACACTGAAGCTTTCTTT
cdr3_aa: CASSQGTNTEAFF

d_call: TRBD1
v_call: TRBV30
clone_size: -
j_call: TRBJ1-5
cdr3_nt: TGTGCCTGGAGGACAGGGGGCCACAATCAGCCCCAGCATTTT
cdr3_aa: CAWRTGGHNQPQHF

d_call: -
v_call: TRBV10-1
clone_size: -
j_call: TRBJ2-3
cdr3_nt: TGCGCCAGCAGTCAACATGACATTAGCACAGATACGCAGTATTTT
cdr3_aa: CASSQHDISTDTQYF

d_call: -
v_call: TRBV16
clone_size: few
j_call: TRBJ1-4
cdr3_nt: TGTGCCAGCAGCCAAGCTTATGAAGGGGGAGAAAAACTGTTTTTT
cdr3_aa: CASSQAYEGGEKLFF

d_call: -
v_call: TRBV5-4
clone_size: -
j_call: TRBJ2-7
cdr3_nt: TGTGCCAGCAGCTTTGGGGGCGACAGATACGAGCAGTACTTC
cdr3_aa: CASSFGGDRYEQYF

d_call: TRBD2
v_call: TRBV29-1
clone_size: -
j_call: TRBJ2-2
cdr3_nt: TGCAGCGTTGCTCCTAGCGGAGCCACCGGGGAGCTGTTTTTT
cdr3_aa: CSVAPSGATGELFF

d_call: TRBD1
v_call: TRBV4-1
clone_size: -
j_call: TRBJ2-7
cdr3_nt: TGCGCCAGCAGCCAAGATTTCAGCCGGACAGGGGGGCACGAGCAGTACTTC
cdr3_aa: CASSQDFSRTGGHEQYF

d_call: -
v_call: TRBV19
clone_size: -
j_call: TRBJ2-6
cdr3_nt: TGTGCCAGTAGTATAAGGCCGGGAACGGTTTCTGGGGCCAACGTCCTGACTTTC
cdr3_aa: CASSIRPGTVSGANVLTF

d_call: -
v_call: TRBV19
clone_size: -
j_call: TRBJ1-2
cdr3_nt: TGTGCCAGTAGTCCCCGACAGTCTTTTAACTATGGCTACACCTTC
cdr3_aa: CASSPRQSFNYGYTF

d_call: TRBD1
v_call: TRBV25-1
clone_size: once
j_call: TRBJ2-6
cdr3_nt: TGTGCCAGCAGTAAAGACAGGGGGGCCTCTGGGGCCAACGTCCTGACTTTC
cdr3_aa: CASSKDRGASGANVLTF

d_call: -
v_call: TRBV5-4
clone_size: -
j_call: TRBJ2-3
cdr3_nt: TGTGCCAGCAGCCTAAATACAGATACGCAGTATTTT
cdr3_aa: CASSLNTDTQYF

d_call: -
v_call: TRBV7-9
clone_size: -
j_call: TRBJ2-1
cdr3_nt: TGTGCCAGCAGCTTAGGCCGTTGGGAGCGGACCTACAATGAGCAGTTCTTC
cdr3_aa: CASSLGRWERTYNEQFF

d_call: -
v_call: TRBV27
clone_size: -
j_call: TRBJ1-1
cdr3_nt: TGTGCCAGCAGTTTTGCCGGGATGAACACTGAAGCTTTCTTT
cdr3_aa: CASSFAGMNTEAFF

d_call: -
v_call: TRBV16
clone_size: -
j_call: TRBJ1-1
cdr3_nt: TGTGCCAGCAGCCAATCGGCAGGGCTCACTGAAGCTTTCTTT
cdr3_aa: CASSQSAGLTEAFF

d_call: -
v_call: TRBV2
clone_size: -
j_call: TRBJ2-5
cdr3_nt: TGTGCCAGCAGTGAATCCCGCGGGGTTAGAGAGACCCAGTACTTC
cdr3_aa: CASSESRGVRETQYF

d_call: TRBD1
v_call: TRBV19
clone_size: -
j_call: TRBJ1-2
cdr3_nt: TGTGCCAGTAGTCCGCAGGCAGGGGGCGGCTATGGCTACACCTTC
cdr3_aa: CASSPQAGGGYGYTF

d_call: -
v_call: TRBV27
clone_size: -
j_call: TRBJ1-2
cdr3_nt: TGTGCCAGCAGCAGTAGGGGAATTAACTATGGCTACACCTTC
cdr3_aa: CASSSRGINYGYTF

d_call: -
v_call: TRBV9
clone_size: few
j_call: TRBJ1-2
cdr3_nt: TGTGCCAGCACCTCATTCCCAGAGGACAGCGATGGCTACACCTTC
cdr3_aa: CASTSFPEDSDGYTF

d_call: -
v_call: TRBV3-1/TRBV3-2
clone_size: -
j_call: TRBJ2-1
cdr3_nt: TGTGCCAGCAGCCAAGGAAGGGGGAGCGTCTCCTACAATGAGCAGTTCTTC
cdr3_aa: CASSQGRGSVSYNEQFF

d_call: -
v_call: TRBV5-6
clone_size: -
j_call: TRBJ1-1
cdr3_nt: TGTGCCAGCAGCTTGAGAAGGGAGACTGAAGCTTTCTTT
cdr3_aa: CASSLRRETEAFF

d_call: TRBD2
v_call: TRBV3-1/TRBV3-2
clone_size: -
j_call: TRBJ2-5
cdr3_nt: TGTGCCAGCAGCCAAACCGGGACTAGAGAAGAGACCCAGTACTTC
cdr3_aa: CASSQTGTREETQYF

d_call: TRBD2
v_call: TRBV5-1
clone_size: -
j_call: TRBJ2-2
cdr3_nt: TGCGCCAGCAGACTAGCGGTAACCGGGGAGCTGTTTTTT
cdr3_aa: CASRLAVTGELFF

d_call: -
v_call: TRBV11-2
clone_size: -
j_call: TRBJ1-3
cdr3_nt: TGTGCCAGCAGCTTAAATCTAGGGGATGGAAACACCATATATTTT
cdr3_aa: CASSLNLGDGNTIYF

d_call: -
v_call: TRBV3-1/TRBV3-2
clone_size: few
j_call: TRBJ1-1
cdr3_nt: TGTGCCAGCAGCCAAAGTTCGTCTCCTAGGAACACTGAAGCTTTCTTT
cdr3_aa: CASSQSSSPRNTEAFF

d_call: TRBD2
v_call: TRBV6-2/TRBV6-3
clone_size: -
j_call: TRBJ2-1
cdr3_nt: TGTGCCAGCAGTTACTCGCGGGGGAACAATGAGCAGTTCTTC
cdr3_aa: CASSYSRGNNEQFF